This TCR beta chain was profiled in a study of monozygotic twins with inflammatory bowel disease. Germline V gene lookup returns CDR1 LGHNA and CDR2 YSLEER. The CDR3 has 18 residues. One entry per CDR3 protein, without DNA, is what TCRdb gives after re-calling the 5' RACE reads. The sample has a few hundred thousand distinct CDR3 sequences. The chain recombines TRBV4-3 with TRBJ2-7; the TRBD2 assignment by TCRdb is unverifiable without DNA. The source material was blood. The sequence was obtained from a human donor with ulcerative colitis or Crohn's disease, or a healthy co-twin of an affected twin (not recorded which). CDR3 amino acids: CASSQDLFGGDYSYEQYF.